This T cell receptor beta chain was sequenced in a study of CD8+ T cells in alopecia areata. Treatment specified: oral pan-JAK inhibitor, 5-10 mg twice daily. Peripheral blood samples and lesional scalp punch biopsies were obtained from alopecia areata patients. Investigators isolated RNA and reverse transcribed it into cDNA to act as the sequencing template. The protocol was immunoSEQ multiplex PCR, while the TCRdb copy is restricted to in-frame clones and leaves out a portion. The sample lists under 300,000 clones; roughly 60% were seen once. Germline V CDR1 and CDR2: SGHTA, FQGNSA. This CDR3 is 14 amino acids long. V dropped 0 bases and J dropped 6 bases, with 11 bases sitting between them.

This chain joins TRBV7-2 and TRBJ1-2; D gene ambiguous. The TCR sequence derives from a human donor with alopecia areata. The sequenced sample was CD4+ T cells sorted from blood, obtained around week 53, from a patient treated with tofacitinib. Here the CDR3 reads CASSLAVQENGYTF. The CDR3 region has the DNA TGTGCCAGCAGCTTAGCGGTCCAGGAGAATGGCTACACCTTC.